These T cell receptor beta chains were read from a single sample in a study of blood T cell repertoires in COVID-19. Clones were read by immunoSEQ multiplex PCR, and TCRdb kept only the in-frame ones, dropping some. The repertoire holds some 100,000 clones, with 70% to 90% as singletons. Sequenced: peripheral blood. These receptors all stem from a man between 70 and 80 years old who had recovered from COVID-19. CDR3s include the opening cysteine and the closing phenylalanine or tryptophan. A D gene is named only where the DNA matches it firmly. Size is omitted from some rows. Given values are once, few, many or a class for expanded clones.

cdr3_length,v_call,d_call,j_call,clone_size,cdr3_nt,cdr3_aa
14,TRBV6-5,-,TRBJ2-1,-,TGTGCCAGCAGTTATTCGGGGTTCTACAATGAGCAGTTCTTC,CASSYSGFYNEQFF
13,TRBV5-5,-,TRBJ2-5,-,TGTGCCAGCAGCGGCGAGGTTCTAGGGGCCCAGTACTTC,CASSGEVLGAQYF
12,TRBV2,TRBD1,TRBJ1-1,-,TGTGCCAGTTCCGGGGACAGGCCCGTTGCCGGCTTT,CASSGDRPVAGF
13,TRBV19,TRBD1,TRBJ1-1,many,TGTGCCAGTAATACAGGGGATAGGGTTGAAGCTTTCTTT,CASNTGDRVEAFF
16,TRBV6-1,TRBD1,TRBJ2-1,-,TGTGCCAGCAGTGGGCTAGGGGGCGAGACCTACAATGAGCAGTTCTTC,CASSGLGGETYNEQFF
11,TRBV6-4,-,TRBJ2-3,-,TGTGCCAGCAGTGCGACAGATACGCAGTATTTT,CASSATDTQYF
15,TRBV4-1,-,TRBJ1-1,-,TGCGCCAGCAGCCAAGGGAACAGGGCCGGCACTGAAGCTTTCTTT,CASSQGNRAGTEAFF
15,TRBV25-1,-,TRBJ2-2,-,TGTGCCAGCAGTGGCCGGACAGCGAACACCGGGGAGCTGTTTTTT,CASSGRTANTGELFF
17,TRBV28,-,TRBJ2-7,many,TGTGCCAGCAGTAGCATGGCCACAGGGACGGTGACCTACGAGCAGTACTTC,CASSSMATGTVTYEQYF
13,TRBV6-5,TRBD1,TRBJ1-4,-,TGTGCCAGCACCGGGGACAGGGGGCAGCAACTGTTTTTT,CASTGDRGQQLFF
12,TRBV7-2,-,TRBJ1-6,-,TGTGCCAGCAGCTTACAGGGCTTAGGCCTCCACTTT,CASSLQGLGLHF
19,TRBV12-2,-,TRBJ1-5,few,TGTGCAAGGGAAGTTGGAGAAGATGCGGGAAACAGGAGCAATCAGCCCCAGCATTTT,CAREVGEDAGNRSNQPQHF
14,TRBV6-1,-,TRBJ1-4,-,TGTGCCAGCAGTGAAATGGGGGGAGAGGAAAAACTGTTTTTT,CASSEMGGEEKLFF
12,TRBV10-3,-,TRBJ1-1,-,TGTGCCATTTCCGAAGGGGACACTGAAGCTTTCTTT,CAISEGDTEAFF
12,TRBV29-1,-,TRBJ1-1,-,TGCAGCGCCCGGACGGGGGACACTGAAGCTTTCTTT,CSARTGDTEAFF
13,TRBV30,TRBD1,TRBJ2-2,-,TGCGCCGTTGACAGGGTGAACACCGGGGAGCTGTTTTTT,CAVDRVNTGELFF
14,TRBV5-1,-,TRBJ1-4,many,TGCGCCAGCAGCTTGTACGGGGTAGGGGAAAAACTGTTTTTT,CASSLYGVGEKLFF
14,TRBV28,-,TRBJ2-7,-,TGTGCCAGCAGTGCCCCCCAGGTGTTCTACGAGCAGTACTTC,CASSAPQVFYEQYF
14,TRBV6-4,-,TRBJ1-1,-,TGTGCCAGCATCCCCCTGCACGGGAACACTGAAGCTTTCTTT,CASIPLHGNTEAFF
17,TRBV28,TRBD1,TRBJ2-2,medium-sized,TGTGCCAGCAGCAAAATGGGGGACAGGGCATTGTCCGGGGAGCTGTTTTTT,CASSKMGDRALSGELFF
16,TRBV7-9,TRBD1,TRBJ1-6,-,TGTGCCAGCAGCTTAGGTGGCGCGGGACAGAATTCACCCCTCCACTTT,CASSLGGAGQNSPLHF
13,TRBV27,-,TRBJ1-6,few,TGTGCCAGCACCGTCGCGTTCGGGTCACCCCTCCACTTT,CASTVAFGSPLHF
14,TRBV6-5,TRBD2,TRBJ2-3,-,TGTGCCAGCAGTAAGCGGGGGCCAACAGATACGCAGTATTTT,CASSKRGPTDTQYF
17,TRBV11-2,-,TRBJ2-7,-,TGTGCCAGCAGCTTATCAATAACAGGGTCCCCTTTTCTCGAGCAGTACTTC,CASSLSITGSPFLEQYF
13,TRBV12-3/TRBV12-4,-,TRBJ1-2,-,TGTGCCAGCAGTTTACTCGACAGCTATGGCTACACCTTC,CASSLLDSYGYTF
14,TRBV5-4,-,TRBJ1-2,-,TGTGCCAGCAGCTTCGGGCAGACAGACCAGCGCTACACCTTC,CASSFGQTDQRYTF
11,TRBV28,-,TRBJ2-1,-,TGTGCCAGCAGTCACCGACAGGAGCAGTTCTTC,CASSHRQEQFF
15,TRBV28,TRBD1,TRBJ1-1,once,TGTGCCCGCAGTGGAGGGGGCGGGCGCAACACTGAAGCTTTCTTT,CARSGGGGRNTEAFF
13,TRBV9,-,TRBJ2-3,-,TGTGCCAGCAGCGTAGACGGGGGGCGAACGCAGTATTTT,CASSVDGGRTQYF
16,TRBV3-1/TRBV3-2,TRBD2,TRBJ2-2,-,TGTGCCAGCAGCCCAGTGGGACTAGATGTTGGCGGGGAGCTGTTTTTT,CASSPVGLDVGGELFF
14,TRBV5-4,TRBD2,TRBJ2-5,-,TGTGCCAGCAGCTTCCCCGGACTAGCGGAGACCCAGTACTTC,CASSFPGLAETQYF
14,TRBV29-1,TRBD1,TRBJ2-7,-,TGCAGCGTTGTTTCTCGGGACAGTCCCTACGAGCAGTACTTC,CSVVSRDSPYEQYF
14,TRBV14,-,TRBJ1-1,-,TGTGCCAGCAGCGCCGGGACAACGAACACTGAAGCTTTCTTT,CASSAGTTNTEAFF
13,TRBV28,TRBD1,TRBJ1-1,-,TGTGCCAGCAGAACAACAGGGGGCACTGAAGCTTTCTTT,CASRTTGGTEAFF
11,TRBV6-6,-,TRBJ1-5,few,TGTGCCAGCAGTCCCGCGGCAGGGTTGCATTTT,CASSPAAGLHF